Listed below are T cell receptor beta chains from one sample, sequenced in a study of graft-versus-host responses after intestinal transplantation. Sequencing was performed with immunoSEQ multiplex PCR; in TCRdb, only in-frame clones are kept and a portion is missing. The table includes approximately 7,000 clones, 89% detected once. The source was PBMCs, collected around 88 days after transplant. Source of these receptors: a human patient who received an intestinal transplant, so some T cells may come from the graft donor. The conserved cysteine and the conserved F or W are not part of the CDR3 here. D genes are given only for firm matches. Clone size is shown for a subset of rows, as once, few, many or a class of expanded clone.

J gene: TRBJ2-7; D gene: NA; V gene: TRBV7-2; clone size: once; CDR3 protein: ASSFMHGPYEQY
J gene: TRBJ2-4; D gene: NA; V gene: TRBV11-3; clone size: NA; CDR3 protein: ASSPTGGGIQY
J gene: TRBJ1-5; D gene: NA; V gene: TRBV28; clone size: NA; CDR3 protein: ASSLPGEVQPQH
J gene: TRBJ1-2; D gene: NA; V gene: TRBV5-6; clone size: few; CDR3 protein: ASSRGGDYGYT
J gene: TRBJ2-3; D gene: TRBD2; V gene: TRBV6-1; clone size: NA; CDR3 protein: ARLSGNSTDTQY
J gene: TRBJ1-2; D gene: NA; V gene: TRBV28; clone size: NA; CDR3 protein: ASRISLRVQGYT
J gene: TRBJ2-3; D gene: NA; V gene: TRBV6-6; clone size: once; CDR3 protein: ASTTGAGTQY
J gene: TRBJ1-3; D gene: NA; V gene: TRBV18; clone size: NA; CDR3 protein: ASSLDSFSGNTIY
J gene: TRBJ1-5; D gene: NA; V gene: TRBV30; clone size: NA; CDR3 protein: AWSTAGNQPQH
J gene: TRBJ2-1; D gene: TRBD2; V gene: TRBV6-1; clone size: NA; CDR3 protein: ASSASGSYNEQF
J gene: TRBJ2-7; D gene: NA; V gene: TRBV10-3; clone size: few; CDR3 protein: AISETPYEQY
J gene: TRBJ1-2; D gene: NA; V gene: TRBV19; clone size: NA; CDR3 protein: ASSIPGYGYT
J gene: TRBJ1-2; D gene: TRBD1; V gene: TRBV2; clone size: once; CDR3 protein: ARAGTGRADGYT
J gene: TRBJ2-3; D gene: NA; V gene: TRBV6-6; clone size: few; CDR3 protein: ASSYDSTDTQY
J gene: TRBJ1-2; D gene: TRBD1; V gene: TRBV6-6; clone size: NA; CDR3 protein: ASSYSNQGASYGYT
J gene: TRBJ1-5; D gene: TRBD1; V gene: TRBV5-5; clone size: NA; CDR3 protein: ASSFQGARQPQH
J gene: TRBJ2-6; D gene: NA; V gene: TRBV7-1; clone size: once; CDR3 protein: ASSSLKRGQSRANVLT
J gene: TRBJ2-1; D gene: TRBD2; V gene: TRBV9; clone size: NA; CDR3 protein: ASSRTSGSYNEQF
J gene: TRBJ1-3; D gene: NA; V gene: TRBV10-3; clone size: NA; CDR3 protein: AIAAISGNTIY
J gene: TRBJ2-7; D gene: TRBD2; V gene: TRBV7-2; clone size: NA; CDR3 protein: ASSGGLVGTSGHEQY
J gene: TRBJ2-1; D gene: NA; V gene: TRBV2; clone size: NA; CDR3 protein: ASSEAPQGPDEQF
J gene: TRBJ2-2; D gene: NA; V gene: TRBV7-3; clone size: once; CDR3 protein: ASSLESGELF
J gene: TRBJ1-6; D gene: NA; V gene: TRBV4-1; clone size: NA; CDR3 protein: ASSQDQGSPYSPLH